The sample holds many counts of the clone carrying this T cell receptor (beta chain). Per germline, CDR1 SGHNT and CDR2 YYREEE (reference sequence). This CDR3 is 14 amino acids long. V was trimmed by 4 bases and J by 7 bases, leaving 17 bases between them. Preparation of the TCRbeta library used unique molecular identifiers. TCRdb re-called the PCR reads with MiXCR, one entry per CDR3 protein. Among roughly 240,000 distinct CDR3 sequences, around 8% were seen once, and the ten largest hold approximately 6%. The data are from a study of T-cell reconstitution after alpha-beta-depleted transplantation in children.

The sequence derives from a male patient aged 10-17 years who had a stem cell transplant for acute lymphoblastic leukemia, so the T cells may come from the graft donor. This material consisted of PBMCs, mostly from graft donor cells, taken 180 days after TCRalphabeta/CD19-depleted stem cell transplant. The chain has TRBV5-4 and TRBJ1-2, with D perhaps matching TRBD1 (6 bases). CDR3 in amino acids: CASSPSGARSGYTF. CDR3 nucleotides: TGTGCCAGCAGCCCCTCGGGGGCCCGGAGTGGCTACACCTTC.